This T cell receptor beta chain was obtained from a study of blood T cell repertoires in COVID-19 (dated by TCRdb to the early 2020s). Study-wide context: The collaborator samples originated in the United States, Italy and Spain and spanned the acute and convalescent phases of COVID-19. Nearly every sample came with metadata listing a de-identified subject ID, COVID-19 status, age in years and sex. The repertoires were released in a freely available public database meant as a resource for research on the immune response to SARS-CoV-2. Where available, HLA class I and class II types were taken from metadata supplied by the sample provider and were not determined by assay-based typing. The material from the prospective study consisted of cDNA or gDNA derived from T cells, B-cell-depleted T cells, or PBMCs. The samples were drawn from the first 160 participants of the ongoing ImmuneRACE study and from roughly 1,300 subjects provided by 6 global collaborators. Subjects who had been exposed to COVID-19, were actively infected with it, or had recovered from it provided the deeply sampled blood TCRbeta repertoires that made up the dataset.

A word on this clone: Its recognized antigen is unknown. Base qualities are not provided; no much larger clone lies one nucleotide away.

The germline V gene gives CDR1 as SGHRS and CDR2 as YFSETQ. The cysteine opens and the phenylalanine closes a CDR3 of 15 amino acids. Of the read, only the CDR3 DNA is kept; its 45 bases are in frame from base 1. Germline trimming amounts to 6 bases on V and 4 bases on J, with 8 as the count of junction bases outside the gene matches. Results and caveats for the whole study, not just this receptor: How much clinical and demographic metadata was included differed by source and by participant, and the metadata was provided uncurated.

Participants in the prospective study were aged roughly 18 to 90 years, lived in 24 United States geographic areas, and enrolled through a virtual design. To assign participants to cohorts, the prospective study relied on clinical history that participants themselves reported in a screening survey and a study questionnaire. ImmuneRACE Cohort 3 recovered participants were defined by two consecutive negative NP/OP PCR tests, healthcare professional clearance, or symptom resolution. Mobile phlebotomists in the prospective study collected whole blood, serum and a nasopharyngeal or oropharyngeal swab from every participant. Additional blood draws and questionnaires over an approximately two-month period could optionally be provided by prospective study participants. Prospective study blood samples were shipped either frozen or at room temperature before DNA extraction. TCRbeta CDR3 regions were amplified from genomic DNA by means of the immunoSEQ Assay, a bias-controlled multiplex PCR. The study's own analysis went as follows. The number of nucleated cells in each sample was estimated by amplification of reference gene primers within the assay. To quantify the absolute abundance of each unique TCRbeta CDR3 rearrangement, sequence reads were collapsed and filtered. For each sample, productive Simpson clonality was calculated as the square root of Simpson's diversity index over productive rearrangements. The table was pulled from immuneACCESS by TCRdb, which kept in-frame rearrangements only. Such tables lose some clones; where checked, under half of the loss comes from unresolved V genes, and the rest has no known cause. V and J calls and clone size are as listed in that table; D and trimming were resolved from the DNA. This sample has about 150,000 clones in its table, and 86% of those were observed once. The ten largest clones represent approximately 4.3% of the sample.

The TCR originated in a man between 45 and 60 years old who had recovered from COVID-19. Sample: PBMCs or T cells enriched from blood (not recorded which). The chain uses TRBV5-1 and TRBJ2-2; TRBD2 aligns with 8 central bases. The nucleotide sequence reads TGCGCCAGCACGAAGACCGGGGGGGCCACCGGGGAGCTGTTTTTT. It translates as CASTKTGGATGELFF. The full variable domain, completed from the reference TRBV5-1 and TRBJ2-2 proteins outside the CDR3, reads KAGVTQTPRYLIKTRGQQVTLSCSPISGHRSVSWYQQTPGQGLQFLFEYFSETQRNKGNFPGRFSGRQFSNSRSEMNVSTLELGDSALYLCASTKTGGATGELFFGEGSRLTVL.